One sample yielded the 8 T cell receptor beta chains listed below, sequenced in a study of Tregs in tolerant kidney transplant recipients. Assay: immunoSEQ multiplex PCR; the TCRdb copy retains only in-frame clones and omits some. The profile shows some 88,000 clones, 90% to 95% of them singletons. Source material: CD8+ T cells from blood. These receptors all come from a human donor in good health.

The rearrangement uses TRBV27 and TRBJ2-2, with D perhaps TRBD2 (5 bases). The CDR3 is 15 amino acids. V was clipped by 2 bases and J by 4 bases, with 11 bases between them. The germline V gene encodes CDR1 MNHEY and CDR2 SMNVEV (reference sequence). The CDR3 DNA sequence: TGTGCCAGCAGTTTAACCCGGGAATTCACCGGGGAGCTGTTTTTT. Translated: CASSLTREFTGELFF.

This clone came up a few times. CDR3 in amino acids: CASSLGTNQPQHF. The CDR3 nucleotides read TGTGCCAGCAGCTTAGGCACAAATCAGCCCCAGCATTTT. The chain carries TRBV7-6 and TRBJ1-5; D is uncertain. The V gene lost 1 base and the J gene lost 4 bases, with 5 bases spanning the gap. CDR3 size: 13 residues. Germline assignment: CDR1 SGHVS and CDR2 FNYEAQ.

The rearrangement links TRBV5-1 to TRBJ1-2, with D maybe TRBD1 (6 bases). Germline V CDR1 and CDR2: SGHRS, YFSETQ. V was clipped by 6 bases and J by 6 bases, with 15 bases between them. This CDR3 comprises 13 residues. CDR3 residues: CASTSGGGNGYTF. The CDR3, as DNA: TGCGCCAGCACCTCCGGGGGCGGTAATGGCTACACCTTC.

This rearrangement joins TRBV11-2 to TRBJ2-1, with D perhaps TRBD2 (6 bases). Germline lookup yields CDR1 SGHAT and CDR2 FQNNGV. Trimming cost V 1 base and J 9 bases, with 13 bases left between them. The CDR3 sequence is 14 residues long. Here the CDR3 DNA reads TGTGCCAGCAGCTTAGTCCCAGCGGAGGGTGAGCAGTTCTTC. It yields the protein CASSLVPAEGEQFF.

This clone was seen only once. CDR3 DNA sequence: TGCGCCAGCAGCTGGACGGGAAACACCGGGGAGCTGTTTTTT. Its protein is CASSWTGNTGELFF. This rearrangement joins TRBV5-1 to TRBJ2-2; tentative D call: TRBD2 (5 bases). The CDR3 contains 14 residues. Per germline, CDR1 SGHRS and CDR2 YFSETQ. The V gene lost 3 bases and the J gene lost 2 bases, with 8 bases spanning the gap.

CDR3 DNA: TGTGCCAGCAGCCAAGATCTCACGGGGGGAATAACAGATACGCAGTATTTT. Residues: CASSQDLTGGITDTQYF. The J gene is TRBJ2-3, the V gene TRBV4-2, with 7 nucleotides matching TRBD2. Germline V gives CDR1 LGHNA, CDR2 YNFKEQ. V gave up 0 bases and J gave up 3 bases; unmatched junction bases: 9. CDR3 length equals 17 residues.

The chain links TRBV25-1 to TRBJ1-1, with D tentatively TRBD1 (5 bases). Trimming shortened V by 3 bases and J by 1 base, and 15 bases separated the two germline ends. Per the germline V gene, CDR1 is MGHDK and CDR2 is SYGVNS. The CDR3 length is 16 residues. CDR3 DNA sequence: TGTGCCAGCAGTGACCTTGCTGGGAGGGGGAACACTGAAGCTTTCTTT. Translated: CASSDLAGRGNTEAFF.

The gene calls are TRBV4-1 and TRBJ1-2, with D possibly matching TRBD1 (6 bases). The CDR3 sequence is 14 residues long. In germline, CDR1 is MGHRA, CDR2 YSYEKL. Trimming shortened V by 0 bases and J by 4 bases, and 9 bases separated the two germline ends. The chain's CDR3 is CASSQDGTTYGYTF. The CDR3 DNA reads as TGCGCCAGCAGCCAAGATGGGACAACCTATGGCTACACCTTC.